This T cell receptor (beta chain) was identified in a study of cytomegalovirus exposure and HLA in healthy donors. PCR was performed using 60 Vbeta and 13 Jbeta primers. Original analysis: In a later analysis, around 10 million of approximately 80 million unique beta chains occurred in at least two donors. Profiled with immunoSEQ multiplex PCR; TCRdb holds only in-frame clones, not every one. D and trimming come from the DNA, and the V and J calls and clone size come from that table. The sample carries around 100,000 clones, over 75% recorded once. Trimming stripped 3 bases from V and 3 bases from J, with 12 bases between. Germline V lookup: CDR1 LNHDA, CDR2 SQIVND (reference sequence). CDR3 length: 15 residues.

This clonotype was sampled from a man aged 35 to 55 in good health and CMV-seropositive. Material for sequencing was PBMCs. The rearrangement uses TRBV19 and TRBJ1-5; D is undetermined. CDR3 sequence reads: CASSMLAGHNQPQHF. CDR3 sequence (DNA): TGTGCCAGTAGTATGTTGGCAGGTCACAATCAGCCCCAGCATTTT.